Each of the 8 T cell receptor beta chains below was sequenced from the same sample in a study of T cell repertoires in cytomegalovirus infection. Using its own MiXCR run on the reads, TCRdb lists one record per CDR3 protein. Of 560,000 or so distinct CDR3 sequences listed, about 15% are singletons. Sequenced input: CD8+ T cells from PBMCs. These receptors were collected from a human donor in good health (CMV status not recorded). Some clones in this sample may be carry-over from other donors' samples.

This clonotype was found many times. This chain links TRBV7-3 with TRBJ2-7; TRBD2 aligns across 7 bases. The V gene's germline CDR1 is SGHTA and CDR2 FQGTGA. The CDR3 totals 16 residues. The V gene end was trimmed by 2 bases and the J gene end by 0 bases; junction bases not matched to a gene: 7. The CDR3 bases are TGTGCCAGCAGCTTACCCTCGGGGGGACTCTCCTACGAGCAGTACTTC. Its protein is CASSLPSGGLSYEQYF.

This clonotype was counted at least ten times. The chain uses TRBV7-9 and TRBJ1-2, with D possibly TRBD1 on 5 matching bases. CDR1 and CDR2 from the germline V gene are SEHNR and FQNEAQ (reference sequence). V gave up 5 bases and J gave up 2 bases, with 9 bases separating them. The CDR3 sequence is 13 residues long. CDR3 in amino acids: CASSRGQNYGYTF. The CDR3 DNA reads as TGTGCCAGCAGCCGAGGACAAAACTATGGCTACACCTTC.

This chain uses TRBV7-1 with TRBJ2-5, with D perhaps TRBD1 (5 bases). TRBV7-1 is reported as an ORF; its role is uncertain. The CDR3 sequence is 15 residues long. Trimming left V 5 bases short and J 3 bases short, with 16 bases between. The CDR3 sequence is CASSPPQGMEETQYF. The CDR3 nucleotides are TGTGCCAGCAGCCCCCCCCAGGGAATGGAAGAGACCCAGTACTTC.

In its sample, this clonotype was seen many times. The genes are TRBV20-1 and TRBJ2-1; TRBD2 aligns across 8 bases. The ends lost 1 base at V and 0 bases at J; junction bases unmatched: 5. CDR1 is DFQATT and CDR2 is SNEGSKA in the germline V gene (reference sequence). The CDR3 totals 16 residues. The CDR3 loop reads CSARVRSGSSYNEQFF. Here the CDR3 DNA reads TGCAGTGCTAGAGTGCGGAGCGGGAGCTCCTACAATGAGCAGTTCTTC.

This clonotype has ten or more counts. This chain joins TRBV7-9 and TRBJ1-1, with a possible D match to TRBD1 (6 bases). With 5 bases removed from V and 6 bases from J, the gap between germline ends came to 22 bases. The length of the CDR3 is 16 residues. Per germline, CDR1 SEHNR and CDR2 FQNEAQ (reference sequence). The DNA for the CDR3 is TGTGCCAGCAGCCTAAAGAGGGGGGATCCGGGGGCTGAAGCTTTCTTT. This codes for CASSLKRGDPGAEAFF.

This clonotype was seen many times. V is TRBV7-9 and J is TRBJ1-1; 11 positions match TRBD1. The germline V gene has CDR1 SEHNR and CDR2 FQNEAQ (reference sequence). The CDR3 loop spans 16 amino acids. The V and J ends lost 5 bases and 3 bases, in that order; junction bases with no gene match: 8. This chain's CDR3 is CASSHRTGGEDTEAFF. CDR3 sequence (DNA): TGTGCCAGCAGCCACCGGACAGGGGGCGAGGACACTGAAGCTTTCTTT.

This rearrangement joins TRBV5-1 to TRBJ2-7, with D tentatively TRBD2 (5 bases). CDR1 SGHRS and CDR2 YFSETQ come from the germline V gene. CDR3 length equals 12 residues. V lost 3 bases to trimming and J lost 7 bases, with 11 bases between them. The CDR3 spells CASSSGSGEQYF. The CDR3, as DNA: TGCGCCAGCAGCTCGGGTTCGGGGGAGCAGTACTTC.

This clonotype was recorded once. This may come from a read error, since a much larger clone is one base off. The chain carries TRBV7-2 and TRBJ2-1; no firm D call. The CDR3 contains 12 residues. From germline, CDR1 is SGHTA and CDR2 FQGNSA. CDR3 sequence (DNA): TGTGCCAGCGGGAAGGTAGGCAATGAGCAGTCCTTC. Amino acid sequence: CASGKVGNEQSF.